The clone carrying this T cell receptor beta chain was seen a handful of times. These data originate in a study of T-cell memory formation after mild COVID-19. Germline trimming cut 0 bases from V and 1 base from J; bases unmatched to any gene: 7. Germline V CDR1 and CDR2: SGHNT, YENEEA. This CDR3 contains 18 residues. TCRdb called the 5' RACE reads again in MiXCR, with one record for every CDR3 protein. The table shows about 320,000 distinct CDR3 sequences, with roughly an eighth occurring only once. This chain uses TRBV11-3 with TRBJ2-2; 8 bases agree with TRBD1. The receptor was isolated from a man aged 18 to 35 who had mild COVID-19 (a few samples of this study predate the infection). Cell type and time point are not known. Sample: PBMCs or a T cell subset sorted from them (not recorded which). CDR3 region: CASSLDQAGTGNTGELFF. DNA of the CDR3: TGTGCCAGCAGCTTAGATCAGGCCGGGACAGGGAACACCGGGGAGCTGTTTTTT.